This TCR beta chain emerged from a study of blood T cells in healthy people across ages. Overall study results and limits: CMV infection status of these donors was not known. A strong correlation between TCR beta diversity and naive T cell percentage was seen. Because sorting was not performed, PBMCs prevented conclusive naive versus antigen-experienced comparison.

This clonotype was counted ten times or more. Its antigen is currently unknown. It was with a sample-barcoded 5' primer and a J-beta primer mix that a second PCR of roughly 6 to 12 cycles was run. TCRdb reprocessed the 5' RACE reads with MiXCR, giving one entry per CDR3 protein. The table has more than 1,400,000 distinct CDR3 sequences, about 43% seen once; the top ten hold 7.9%. Trimming pared 4 bases from V and 1 base from J, leaving 11 bases between. The germline V gene encodes CDR1 SQVTM and CDR2 ANQGSEA. CDR3 length: 13 residues. Per sample, extraction of total RNA gave at least 5.5 micrograms in every case.

The sample taken for sequencing was blood. The TCR was taken from a young woman in good health. The chain uses TRBV29-1 and TRBJ2-7; tentative D call: TRBD1 (7 bases). CDR3 coding DNA: TGCAGCGTTGGGGCAGGGGGGTCCTACGAGCAGTACTTC. Protein product: CSVGAGGSYEQYF.